This TCR beta chain is from a study of blood T cell repertoires in COVID-19. Overall study: T cells, B-cell-depleted T cells, or PBMCs provided the cDNA or gDNA that served as material.

The V gene lost 6 bases and the J gene lost 7 bases, with 18 bases spanning the gap. This CDR3 is built from 14 residues. CDR1 is SEHNR, CDR2 FQNEAQ, per germline (reference sequence). Measured with immunoSEQ multiplex PCR; TCRdb has only the in-frame clones, and not every one. The sample contains 310,000 or so clones, approximately 90% of which appear only once. Cohort 3 donors were reported recovered after two negative PCRs, clearance, or symptom resolution. V is TRBV7-9 and J is TRBJ2-5; D is ambiguous. The clonotype was recovered from a woman in her late teens or twenties who had recovered from COVID-19. The sequenced sample consisted of PBMCs or T cells enriched from blood (not recorded which). DNA of the CDR3: TGTGCCAGCAGAGCAACTATAGCTTCCCCGACCCAGTACTTC. Amino acid sequence: CASRATIASPTQYF.